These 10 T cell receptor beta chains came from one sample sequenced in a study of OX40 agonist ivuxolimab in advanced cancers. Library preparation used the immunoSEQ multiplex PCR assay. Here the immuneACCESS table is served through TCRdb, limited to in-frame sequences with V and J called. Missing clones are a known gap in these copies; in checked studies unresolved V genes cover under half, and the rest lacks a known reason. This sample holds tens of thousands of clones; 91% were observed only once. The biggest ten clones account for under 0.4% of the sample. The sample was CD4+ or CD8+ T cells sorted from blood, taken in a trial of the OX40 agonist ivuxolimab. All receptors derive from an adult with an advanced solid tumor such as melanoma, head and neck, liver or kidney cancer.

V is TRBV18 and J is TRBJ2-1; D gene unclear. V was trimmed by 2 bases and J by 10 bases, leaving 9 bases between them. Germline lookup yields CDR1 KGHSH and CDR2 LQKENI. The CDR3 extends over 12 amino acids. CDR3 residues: CASSPSAPEQFF. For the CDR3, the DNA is TGTGCCAGCTCACCATCGGCACCGGAGCAGTTCTTC.

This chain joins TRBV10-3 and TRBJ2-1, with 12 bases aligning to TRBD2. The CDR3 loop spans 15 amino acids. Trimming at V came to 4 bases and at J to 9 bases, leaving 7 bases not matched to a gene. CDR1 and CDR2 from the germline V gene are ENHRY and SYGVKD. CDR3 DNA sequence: TGTGCCATCAGTGGCCTAGCGGGAGGGCCAGGTGAGCAGTTCTTC. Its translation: CAISGLAGGPGEQFF.

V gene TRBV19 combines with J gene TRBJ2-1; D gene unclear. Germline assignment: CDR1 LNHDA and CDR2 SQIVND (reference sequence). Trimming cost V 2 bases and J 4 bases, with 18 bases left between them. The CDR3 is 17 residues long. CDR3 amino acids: CASSIKDPLPPYNEQFF. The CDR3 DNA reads TGTGCCAGTAGTATAAAGGACCCCCTCCCCCCGTACAATGAGCAGTTCTTC.

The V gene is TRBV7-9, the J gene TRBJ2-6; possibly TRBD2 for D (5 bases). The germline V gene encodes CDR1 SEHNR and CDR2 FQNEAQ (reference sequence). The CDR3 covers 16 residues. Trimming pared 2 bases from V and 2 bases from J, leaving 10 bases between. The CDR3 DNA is TGTGCCAGCAGCTTATTTGCGGGCGCTGGGGCCAACGTCCTGACTTTC. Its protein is CASSLFAGAGANVLTF.

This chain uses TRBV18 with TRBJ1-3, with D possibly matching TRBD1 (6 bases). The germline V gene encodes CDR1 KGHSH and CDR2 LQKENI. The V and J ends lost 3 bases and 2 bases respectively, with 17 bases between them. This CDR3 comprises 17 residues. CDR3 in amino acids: CASSPGAGTLAGNTIYF. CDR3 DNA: TGTGCCAGCTCACCGGGGGCAGGGACATTGGCTGGAAACACCATATATTTT.

The CDR3 DNA sequence: TGTGCCAGCTCACTTGGCGGGAGGGATACGCAGTATTTT. It encodes CASSLGGRDTQYF. The chain links TRBV18 to TRBJ2-3; 8 bases are a match to TRBD2. CDR3 length equals 13 residues. V was pared by 4 bases and J by 6 bases, with 3 bases of the junction left unmatched. The germline CDR1 and CDR2 sequences are KGHSH and LQKENI.

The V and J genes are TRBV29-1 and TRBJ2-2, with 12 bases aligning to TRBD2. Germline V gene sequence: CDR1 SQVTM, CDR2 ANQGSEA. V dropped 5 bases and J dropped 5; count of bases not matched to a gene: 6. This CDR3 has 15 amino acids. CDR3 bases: TGCAGCGTTTGGCTAGCGGGAGGGTGGACCGGGGAGCTGTTTTTT. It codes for CSVWLAGGWTGELFF.

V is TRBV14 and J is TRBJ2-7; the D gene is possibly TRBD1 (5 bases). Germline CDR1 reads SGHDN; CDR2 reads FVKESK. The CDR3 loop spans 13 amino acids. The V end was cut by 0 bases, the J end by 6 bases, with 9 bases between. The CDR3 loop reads CASSQDIGAEQYF. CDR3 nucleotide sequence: TGTGCCAGCAGCCAAGATATAGGGGCCGAGCAGTACTTC.

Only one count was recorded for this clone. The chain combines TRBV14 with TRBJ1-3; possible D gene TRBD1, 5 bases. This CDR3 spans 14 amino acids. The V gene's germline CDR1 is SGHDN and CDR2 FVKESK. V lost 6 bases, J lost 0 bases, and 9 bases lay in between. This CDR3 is CASRGDLSGNTIYF. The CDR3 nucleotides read TGTGCCAGCAGGGGGGACCTCTCTGGAAACACCATATATTTT.

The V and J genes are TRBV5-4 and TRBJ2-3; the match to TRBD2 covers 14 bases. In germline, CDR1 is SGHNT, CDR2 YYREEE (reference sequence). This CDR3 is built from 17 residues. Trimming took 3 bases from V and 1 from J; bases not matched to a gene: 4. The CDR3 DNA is TGTGCCAGCAGCTCCCAGACTAGCGGGAGGGGCACAGATACGCAGTATTTT. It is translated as CASSSQTSGRGTDTQYF.